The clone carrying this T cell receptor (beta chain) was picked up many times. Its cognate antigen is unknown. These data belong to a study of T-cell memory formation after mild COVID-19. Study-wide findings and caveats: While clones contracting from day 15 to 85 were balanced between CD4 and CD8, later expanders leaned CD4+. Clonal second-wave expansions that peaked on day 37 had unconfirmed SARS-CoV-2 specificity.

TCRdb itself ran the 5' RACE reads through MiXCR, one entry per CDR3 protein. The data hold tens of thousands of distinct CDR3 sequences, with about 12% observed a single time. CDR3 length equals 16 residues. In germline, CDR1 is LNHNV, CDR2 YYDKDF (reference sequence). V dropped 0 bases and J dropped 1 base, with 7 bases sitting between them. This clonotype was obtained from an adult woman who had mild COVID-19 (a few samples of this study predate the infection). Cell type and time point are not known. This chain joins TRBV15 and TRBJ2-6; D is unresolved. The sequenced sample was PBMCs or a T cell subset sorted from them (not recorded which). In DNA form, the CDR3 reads TGTGCCACCAGCAGAGATCAAAGTTCTGGGGCCAACGTCCTGACTTTC. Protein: CATSRDQSSGANVLTF.